A single sample gave rise to the 12 T cell receptor beta chains below, sequenced in a study of tumor-infiltrating lymphocytes in localized non-small cell lung cancer. Assay: immunoSEQ multiplex PCR; the TCRdb copy retains only in-frame clones and omits some. Among more than 20,000 clones listed, approximately 73% were seen once. Sequencing used lung tumor tissue. The receptors derive from a human donor with non-small cell lung cancer.

The chain has TRBV18 and TRBJ1-6; TRBD1 matches at 10 bases. The ends lost 2 bases at V and 8 bases at J; junction bases unmatched: 3. In germline, CDR1 is KGHSH, CDR2 LQKENI. This CDR3 comprises 15 residues. CDR3: CASSPWTGGDSPLHF. DNA for the CDR3: TGTGCCAGCTCACCATGGACAGGGGGAGATTCACCCCTCCACTTT.

This clone turned up a few times. This rearrangement joins TRBV30 to TRBJ2-1, with a tentative D call TRBD2 (6 bases). With 0 bases removed from V and 9 bases from J, the gap between germline ends came to 15 bases. This CDR3 contains 14 residues. Germline loops: CDR1 GTSNPN, CDR2 SVGIG (reference sequence). CDR3 region: CAWSVLAPLGEQFF. In DNA form, the CDR3 reads TGTGCCTGGAGTGTACTAGCTCCGTTAGGTGAGCAGTTCTTC.

The chain has TRBV7-8 and TRBJ2-5, with 9 nucleotides matching TRBD2. The CDR3 is made up of 16 amino acids. J gave up 5 bases and V 0 bases, and 7 bases lay outside the gene matches. Germline CDR1 is SGHVS and CDR2 is FQNEAQ. CDR3 sequence reads: CASSLALAGVRETQYF. The CDR3 region has the DNA TGTGCCAGCAGCTTAGCACTAGCGGGCGTCAGGGAGACCCAGTACTTC.

The V call is TRBV2, the J call TRBJ1-2; possible D gene TRBD1, 6 bases. Trimming cost V 3 bases and J 4 bases, with 12 bases left between them. The CDR3 loop spans 14 amino acids. The V gene's germline CDR1 is SNHLY and CDR2 FYNNEI. The CDR3 reads CASSEQGGGYGYTF. In nucleotides, the CDR3 is TGTGCCAGCAGTGAGCAGGGAGGGGGCTATGGCTACACCTTC.

The rearrangement links TRBV12-5 to TRBJ2-3; no reliable D call. Trimming shortened V by 6 bases and J by 2 bases, and 21 bases separated the two germline ends. The CDR3 has 17 amino acids. CDR1 LGHNT and CDR2 FRNRAP come from the germline V gene. The CDR3: CASGQSLLGSPTDTQYF. CDR3 coding DNA: TGTGCTAGTGGCCAATCCTTATTGGGGTCCCCCACAGATACGCAGTATTTT.

A single count supports this clone. The chain couples TRBV10-2 to TRBJ2-7; D tentatively reads TRBD1 or TRBD2 (5 bases each). Trimming removed 2 bases from V and 4 bases from J, with 18 bases in between. CDR1 WSHSY and CDR2 SAAADI come from the germline V gene. The CDR3 covers 16 residues. The DNA of the CDR3 is TGCGCCAGCAGTGAGCCCCCCGGGGCTGTACAATACGAGCAGTACTTC. Protein product: CASSEPPGAVQYEQYF.

Details on this clone: An end of the junction differs from the germline gene, which may be a read error. The genes are TRBV9 and TRBJ2-3, with 10 bases that match TRBD2. This CDR3 has 15 residues. Germline CDR1 SGDLS, CDR2 YYNGEE. The CDR3 DNA reads as TGTGCCAGCACCGTAGCGGGGGGCTCCACAGATACGCAGTATTTT. Its protein is CASTVAGGSTDTQYF.

The CDR3 spells CASSVLAGGLSGANVLTF. DNA for the CDR3: TGTGCCAGCAGCGTATTAGCGGGGGGCCTCTCTGGGGCCAACGTCCTGACTTTC. This chain links TRBV9 with TRBJ2-6, with TRBD2 identical over 10 bases. Looked up from germline, CDR1 is SGDLS and CDR2 is YYNGEE. Trimming cost V 1 base and J 0 bases; bases outside gene matches: 4. The CDR3 length is 18 residues.

This clone appeared once. This sequence joins TRBV7-2 and TRBJ2-3, with D possibly called TRBD1 or TRBD2 (6 bases each). Trimming pared 2 bases from V and 4 bases from J, leaving 13 bases between. Looked up from germline, CDR1 is SGHTA and CDR2 is FQGNSA. There are 15 residues in the CDR3. CDR3 nucleotides: TGTGCCAGCAGCTTACTAGGGGGGCCTTCAGATACGCAGTATTTT. It is translated as CASSLLGGPSDTQYF.

This chain joins TRBV4-1 and TRBJ2-1, with 10 nucleotides matching TRBD2. The junction had 2 bases not matched to a gene; V was cut back by 0 bases and J by 6 bases. The CDR3 covers 15 residues. Germline CDR1 and CDR2: MGHRA and YSYEKL. The CDR3 DNA follows: TGCGCCAGCAGCCAAGACAGCGGGGGGGCCAATGAGCAGTTCTTC. This sequence encodes CASSQDSGGANEQFF.

V usage is TRBV6-5 and J usage is TRBJ1-1; D remains unclear. Germline CDR1 reads MNHEY; CDR2 reads SVGAGI. Trimming stripped 0 bases from V and 8 bases from J, with 7 bases between. The CDR3 has 12 residues. The CDR3 DNA sequence: TGTGCCAGCAGTTACTCAGGACGGGAAGCTTTCTTT. Its translation is CASSYSGREAFF.

The rearrangement uses TRBV4-1 and TRBJ2-7; 12 bases line up with TRBD2. CDR3 length: 18 amino acids. J gave up 0 bases and V 4 bases, and 10 bases lay outside the gene matches. Germline CDR1 and CDR2: MGHRA and YSYEKL. The chain's CDR3 is CASSLSPSGGVSSYEQYF. CDR3 DNA: TGCGCCAGCAGCCTATCCCCTAGCGGGGGGGTAAGCTCCTACGAGCAGTACTTC.